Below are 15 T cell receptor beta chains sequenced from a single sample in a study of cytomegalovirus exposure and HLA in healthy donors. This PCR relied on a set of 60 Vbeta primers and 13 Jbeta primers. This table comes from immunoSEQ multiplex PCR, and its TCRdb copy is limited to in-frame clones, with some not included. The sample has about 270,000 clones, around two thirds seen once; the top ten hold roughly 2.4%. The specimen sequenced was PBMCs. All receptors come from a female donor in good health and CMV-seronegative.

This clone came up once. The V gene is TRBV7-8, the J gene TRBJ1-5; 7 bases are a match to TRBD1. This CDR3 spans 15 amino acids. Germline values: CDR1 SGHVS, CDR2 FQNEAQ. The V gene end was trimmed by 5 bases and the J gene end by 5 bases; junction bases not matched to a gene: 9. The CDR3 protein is CASSPTTGSYQPQHF. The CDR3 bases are TGTGCCAGCAGCCCGACGACAGGGAGTTATCAGCCCCAGCATTTT.

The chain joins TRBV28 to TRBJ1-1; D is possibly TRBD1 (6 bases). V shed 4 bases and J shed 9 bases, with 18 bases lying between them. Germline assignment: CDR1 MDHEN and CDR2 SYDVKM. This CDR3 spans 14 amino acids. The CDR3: CASSSIDRDRKAFF. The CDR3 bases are TGTGCCAGCAGTTCTATTGACCGCGACAGGAAAGCTTTCTTT.

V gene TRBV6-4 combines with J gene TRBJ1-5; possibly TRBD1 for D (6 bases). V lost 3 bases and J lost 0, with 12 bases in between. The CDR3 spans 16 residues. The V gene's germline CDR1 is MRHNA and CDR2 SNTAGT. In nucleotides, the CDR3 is TGTGCCAGCAGTGAGGGGGCATGGGATAGCAATCAGCCCCAGCATTTT. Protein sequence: CASSEGAWDSNQPQHF.

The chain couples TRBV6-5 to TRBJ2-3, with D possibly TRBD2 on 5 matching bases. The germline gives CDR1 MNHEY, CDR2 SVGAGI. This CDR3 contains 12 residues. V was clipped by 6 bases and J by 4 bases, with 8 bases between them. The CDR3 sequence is CASRLGADTQYF. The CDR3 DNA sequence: TGTGCCAGCAGACTAGGAGCAGATACGCAGTATTTT.

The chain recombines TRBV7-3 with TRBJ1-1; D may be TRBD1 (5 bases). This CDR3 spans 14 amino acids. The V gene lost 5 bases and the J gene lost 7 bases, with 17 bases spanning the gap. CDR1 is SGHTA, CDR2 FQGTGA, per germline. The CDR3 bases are TGTGCCAGCAGCGATAAAAGGATGGGGGGTGAAGCTTTCTTT. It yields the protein CASSDKRMGGEAFF.

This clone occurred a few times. CDR3 in amino acids: CASSLGGGRGDEQYF. DNA for the CDR3: TGTGCCAGCAGCTTAGGGGGCGGGAGAGGCGACGAGCAGTACTTC. The genes are TRBV7-6 and TRBJ2-7; TRBD2 aligns across 7 bases. Germline CDR1 reads SGHVS; CDR2 reads FNYEAQ. The CDR3 is 15 residues long. V shed 1 base, J shed 5 bases, and the junction held 8 bases outside the gene matches.

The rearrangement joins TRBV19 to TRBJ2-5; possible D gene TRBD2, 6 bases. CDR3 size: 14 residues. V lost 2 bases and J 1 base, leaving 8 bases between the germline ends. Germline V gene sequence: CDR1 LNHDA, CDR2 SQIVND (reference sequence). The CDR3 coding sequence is TGTGCCAGTAGTATAAACGGGGGCCAAGAGACCCAGTACTTC. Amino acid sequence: CASSINGGQETQYF.

The CDR3 bases are TGTGCCAGCAGTTCGCTGGGGGCAGAGACCCAGTACTTC. This codes for CASSSLGAETQYF. This chain joins TRBV27 and TRBJ2-5, with D possibly TRBD1 on 6 matching bases. The germline V gene encodes CDR1 MNHEY and CDR2 SMNVEV (reference sequence). V was clipped by 4 bases and J by 4 bases, with 10 bases between them. The CDR3 has 13 residues.

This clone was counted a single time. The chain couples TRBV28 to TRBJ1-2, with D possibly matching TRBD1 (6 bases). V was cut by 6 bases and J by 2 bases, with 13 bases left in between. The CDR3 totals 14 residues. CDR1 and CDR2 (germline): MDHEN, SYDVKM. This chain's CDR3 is CASSLSGTNYGYTF. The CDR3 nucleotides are TGTGCCAGCAGCCTTTCTGGGACAAACTATGGCTACACCTTC.

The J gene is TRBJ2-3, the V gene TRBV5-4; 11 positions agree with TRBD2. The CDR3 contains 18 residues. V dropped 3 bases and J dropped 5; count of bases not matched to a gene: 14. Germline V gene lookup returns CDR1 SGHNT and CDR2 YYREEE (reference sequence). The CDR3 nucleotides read TGTGCCAGCAGCTCTTCGCCCTTAGCGGGAGGGGGTGGAGATACGCAGTATTTT. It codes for CASSSSPLAGGGGDTQYF. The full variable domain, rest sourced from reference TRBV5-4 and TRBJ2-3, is ETGVTQSPTHLIKTRGQQVTLRCSSQSGHNTVSWYQQALGQGPQFIFQYYREEENGRGNFPPRFSGLQFPNYSSELNVNALELDDSALYLCASSSSPLAGGGGDTQYFGPGTRLTVL.

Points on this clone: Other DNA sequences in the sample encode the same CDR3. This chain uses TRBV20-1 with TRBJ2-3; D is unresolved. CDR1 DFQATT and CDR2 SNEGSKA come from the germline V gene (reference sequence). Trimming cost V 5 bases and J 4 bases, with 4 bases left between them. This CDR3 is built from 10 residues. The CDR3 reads CSASSDTQYF. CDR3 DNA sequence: TGCAGTGCTTCGTCAGATACGCAGTATTTT.

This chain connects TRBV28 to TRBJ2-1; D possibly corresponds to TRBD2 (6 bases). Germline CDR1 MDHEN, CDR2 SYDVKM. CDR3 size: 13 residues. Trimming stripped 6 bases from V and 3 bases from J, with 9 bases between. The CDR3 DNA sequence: TGTGCCAGCAGCGGGAGTATCTACAATGAGCAGTTCTTC. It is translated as CASSGSIYNEQFF.

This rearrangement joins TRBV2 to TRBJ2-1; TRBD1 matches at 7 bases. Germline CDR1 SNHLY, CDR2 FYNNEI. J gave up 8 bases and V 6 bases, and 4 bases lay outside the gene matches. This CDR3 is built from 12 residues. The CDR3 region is CASSLGTDEQFF. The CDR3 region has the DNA TGTGCCAGCAGCCTTGGGACAGATGAGCAGTTCTTC.

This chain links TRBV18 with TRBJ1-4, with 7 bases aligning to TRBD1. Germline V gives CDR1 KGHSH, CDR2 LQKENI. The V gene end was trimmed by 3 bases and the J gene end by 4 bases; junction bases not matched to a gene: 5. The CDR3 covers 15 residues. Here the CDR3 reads CASSPRDRDNEKLFF. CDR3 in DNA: TGTGCCAGCTCACCTAGGGACAGAGATAATGAAAAACTGTTTTTT.

The CDR3 reads CASSNSHTGELFF. The CDR3 nucleotides are TGTGCCAGCTCAAATAGCCACACCGGGGAGCTGTTTTTT. This chain joins TRBV18 and TRBJ2-2; no clear D. The V and J ends lost 5 bases and 3 bases respectively, with 7 bases between them. Germline V CDR1 and CDR2: KGHSH, LQKENI. The CDR3 contains 13 residues.